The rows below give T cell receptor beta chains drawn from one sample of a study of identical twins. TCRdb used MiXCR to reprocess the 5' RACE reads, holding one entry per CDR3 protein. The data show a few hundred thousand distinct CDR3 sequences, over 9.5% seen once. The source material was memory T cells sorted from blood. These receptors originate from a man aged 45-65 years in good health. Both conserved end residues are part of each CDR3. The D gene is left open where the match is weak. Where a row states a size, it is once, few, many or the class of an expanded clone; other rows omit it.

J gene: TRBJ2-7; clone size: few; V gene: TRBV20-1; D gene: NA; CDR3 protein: CSAPTGSYEQYF; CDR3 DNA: TGCAGTGCTCCTACAGGATCCTACGAGCAGTACTTC
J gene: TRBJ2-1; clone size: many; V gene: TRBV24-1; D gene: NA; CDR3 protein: CATGPPPGTRAGNEQFF; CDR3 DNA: TGTGCCACCGGGCCTCCGCCCGGGACACGGGCGGGCAATGAGCAGTTCTTC
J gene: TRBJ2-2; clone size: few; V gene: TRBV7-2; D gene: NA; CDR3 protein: CASSLGKGAGELFF; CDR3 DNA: TGTGCCAGCAGCTTAGGAAAAGGGGCCGGGGAGCTGTTTTTT
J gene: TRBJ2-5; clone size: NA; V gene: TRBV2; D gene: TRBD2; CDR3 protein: CASSEGLAAQYF; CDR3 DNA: TGTGCCAGCAGTGAGGGACTAGCGGCCCAGTACTTC
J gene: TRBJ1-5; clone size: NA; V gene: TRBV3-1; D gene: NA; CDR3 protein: CASSLTGSDQPQHF; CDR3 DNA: TGTGCCAGCAGCCTCACAGGGAGTGATCAGCCCCAGCATTTT
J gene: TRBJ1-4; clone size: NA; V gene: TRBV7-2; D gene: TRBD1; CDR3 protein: CASSSRTGNNEKLFF; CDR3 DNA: TGTGCCAGCAGCTCAAGGACAGGAAATAATGAAAAACTGTTTTTT
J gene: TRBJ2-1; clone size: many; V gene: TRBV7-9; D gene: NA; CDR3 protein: CASSWDGNEQFF; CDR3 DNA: TGTGCCAGCAGCTGGGACGGGAATGAGCAGTTCTTC
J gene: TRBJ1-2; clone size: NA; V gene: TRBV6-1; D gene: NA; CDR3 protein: CASSRTGLGYGYTF; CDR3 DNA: TGTGCCAGCAGCCGAACAGGGTTAGGCTATGGCTACACCTTC
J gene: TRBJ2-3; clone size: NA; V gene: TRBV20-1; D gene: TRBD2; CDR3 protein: CSALRGGDTQYF; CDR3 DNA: TGCAGTGCCCTCCGGGGGGGAGATACGCAGTATTTT
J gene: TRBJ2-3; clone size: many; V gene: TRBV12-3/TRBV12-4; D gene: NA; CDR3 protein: CASRPGPKGADTQYF; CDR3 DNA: TGTGCCAGCAGGCCGGGACCCAAAGGCGCAGATACGCAGTATTTT
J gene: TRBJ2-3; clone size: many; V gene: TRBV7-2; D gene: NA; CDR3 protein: CASSLAVGFGTDTQYF; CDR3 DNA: TGTGCCAGCAGCTTAGCGGTCGGTTTTGGGACAGATACGCAGTATTTT
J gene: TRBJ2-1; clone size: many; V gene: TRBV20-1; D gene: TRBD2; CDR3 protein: CSARLAGGRDSEFF; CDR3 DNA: TGCAGTGCTAGGCTAGCGGGGGGGCGGGATTCGGAGTTCTTC
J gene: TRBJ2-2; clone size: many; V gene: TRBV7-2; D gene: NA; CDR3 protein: CASSLVGSGTGELFF; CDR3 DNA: TGTGCCAGCAGCTTGGTCGGGAGCGGTACCGGGGAGCTGTTTTTT
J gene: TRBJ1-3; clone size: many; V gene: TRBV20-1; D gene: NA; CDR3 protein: CSARTARSSGNTIYF; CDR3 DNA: TGCAGTGCTAGAACAGCCCGGAGCTCTGGAAACACCATATATTTT
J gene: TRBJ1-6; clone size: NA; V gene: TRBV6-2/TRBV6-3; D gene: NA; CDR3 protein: CASSYVGPNSPLHF; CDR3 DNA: TGTGCCAGCAGTTACGTGGGGCCTAATTCACCCCTCCACTTT
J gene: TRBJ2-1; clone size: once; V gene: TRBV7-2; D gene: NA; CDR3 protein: CASSLGWQANEQFF; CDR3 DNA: TGTGCCAGCAGCTTAGGTTGGCAGGCCAATGAGCAGTTCTTC
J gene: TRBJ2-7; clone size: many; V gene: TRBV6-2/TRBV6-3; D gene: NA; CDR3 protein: CASSYQGSYEQYF; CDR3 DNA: TGTGCCAGCAGTTACCAGGGATCCTACGAGCAGTACTTC
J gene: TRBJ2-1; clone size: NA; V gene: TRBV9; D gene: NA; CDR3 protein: CASSVEGGTDPYNEQFF; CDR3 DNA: TGTGCCAGCAGCGTAGAGGGCGGGACCGACCCTTACAATGAGCAGTTCTTC
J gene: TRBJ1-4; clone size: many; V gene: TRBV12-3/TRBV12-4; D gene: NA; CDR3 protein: CASRDRVLEKLFF; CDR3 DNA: TGTGCCAGCCGTGACAGAGTTTTAGAAAAACTGTTTTTT
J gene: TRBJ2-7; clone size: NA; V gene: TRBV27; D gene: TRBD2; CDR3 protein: CASSLVAGGAYEQYF; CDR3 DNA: TGTGCCAGCAGTTTAGTGGCGGGGGGGGCCTACGAGCAGTACTTC
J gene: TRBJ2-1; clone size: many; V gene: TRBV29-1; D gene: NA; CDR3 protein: CSVTSLNEQFF; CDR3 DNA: TGCAGCGTGACCTCGCTCAATGAGCAGTTCTTC
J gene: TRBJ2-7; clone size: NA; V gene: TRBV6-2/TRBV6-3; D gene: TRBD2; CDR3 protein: CASHFRTSGRAFEQYF; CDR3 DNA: TGTGCCAGTCACTTTCGGACTAGCGGGAGGGCCTTCGAGCAGTACTTC
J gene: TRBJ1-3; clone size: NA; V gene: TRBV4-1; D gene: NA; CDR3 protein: CASSPSDGGNTIYF; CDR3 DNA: TGCGCCAGCAGCCCATCCGATGGTGGAAACACCATATATTTT
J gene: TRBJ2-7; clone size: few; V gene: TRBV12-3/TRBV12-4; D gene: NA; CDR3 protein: CASSQGGMLTYEQYF; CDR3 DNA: TGTGCCAGCAGCCAAGGGGGGATGTTGACCTACGAGCAGTACTTC
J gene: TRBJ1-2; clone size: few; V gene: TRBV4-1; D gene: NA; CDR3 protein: CASSQDYKYGYTF; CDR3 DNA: TGCGCCAGCAGCCAAGATTACAAGTATGGCTACACCTTC
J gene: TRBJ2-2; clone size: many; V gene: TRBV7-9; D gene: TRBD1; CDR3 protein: CASSPSGTGYTGELFF; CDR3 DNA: TGTGCCAGCAGCCCGAGCGGGACAGGGTACACCGGGGAGCTGTTTTTT
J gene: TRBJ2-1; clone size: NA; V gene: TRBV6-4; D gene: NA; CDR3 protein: CASSESTNVPQFF; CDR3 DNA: TGTGCCAGCAGTGAATCAACAAACGTCCCCCAGTTCTTC
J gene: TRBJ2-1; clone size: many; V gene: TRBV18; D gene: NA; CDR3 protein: CASSPRQTRQDEQFF; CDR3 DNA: TGTGCCAGCTCCCCTAGACAGACTCGTCAGGATGAGCAGTTCTTC
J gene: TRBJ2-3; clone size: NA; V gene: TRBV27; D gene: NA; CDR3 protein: CASSSLSVGDTQYF; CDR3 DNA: TGTGCCAGCAGTTCGTTATCAGTCGGGGATACGCAGTATTTT
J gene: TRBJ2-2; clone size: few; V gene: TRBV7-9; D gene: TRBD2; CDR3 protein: CASSLGLAGKSGELFF; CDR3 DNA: TGTGCCAGCAGTCTAGGACTAGCGGGAAAGTCCGGGGAGCTGTTTTTT
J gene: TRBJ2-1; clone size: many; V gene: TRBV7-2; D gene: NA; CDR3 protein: CASSLAVGHSSYNEQFF; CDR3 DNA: TGTGCCAGCAGCTTAGCAGTAGGGCATAGCTCCTACAATGAGCAGTTCTTC
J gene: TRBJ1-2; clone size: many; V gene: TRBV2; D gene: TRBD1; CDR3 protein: CASARQGGYGYTF; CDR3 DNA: TGTGCCAGCGCTAGGCAGGGGGGCTATGGCTACACCTTC
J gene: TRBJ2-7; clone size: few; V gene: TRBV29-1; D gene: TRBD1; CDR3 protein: CSVGQGRMQQYF; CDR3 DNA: TGCAGCGTTGGACAGGGTCGGATGCAGCAGTACTTC
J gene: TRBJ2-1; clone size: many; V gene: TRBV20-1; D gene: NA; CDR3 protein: CSAHPGDSYNEQFF; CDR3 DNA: TGCAGTGCCCACCCCGGTGACTCCTACAATGAGCAGTTCTTC
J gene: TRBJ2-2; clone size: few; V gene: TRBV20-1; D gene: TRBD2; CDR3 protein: CSATGTSGATGELFF; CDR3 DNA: TGCAGTGCTACCGGGACTAGCGGGGCCACCGGGGAGCTGTTTTTT
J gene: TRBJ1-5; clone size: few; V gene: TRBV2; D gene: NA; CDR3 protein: CASKAGSAPYGQPQHF; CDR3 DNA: TGTGCCAGCAAGGCGGGGTCAGCGCCTTATGGTCAGCCCCAGCATTTT
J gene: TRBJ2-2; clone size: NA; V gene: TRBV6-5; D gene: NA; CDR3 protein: CASSYGGPNTGELFF; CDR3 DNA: TGTGCCAGCAGTTACGGCGGGCCTAACACCGGGGAGCTGTTTTTT
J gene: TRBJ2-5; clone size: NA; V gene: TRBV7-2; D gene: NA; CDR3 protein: CASSLVSGPETQYF; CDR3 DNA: TGTGCCAGCAGCTTAGTCTCAGGGCCAGAGACCCAGTACTTC
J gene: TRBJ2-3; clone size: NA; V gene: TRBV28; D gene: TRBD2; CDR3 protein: CASHLAGGSTDTQYF; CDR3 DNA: TGTGCCAGTCACCTAGCGGGGGGGAGCACAGATACGCAGTATTTT
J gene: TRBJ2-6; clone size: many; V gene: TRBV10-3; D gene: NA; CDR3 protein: CASSEGVAGANVLTF; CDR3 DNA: TGTGCCTCGTCCGAAGGGGTGGCGGGGGCCAACGTCCTGACTTTC
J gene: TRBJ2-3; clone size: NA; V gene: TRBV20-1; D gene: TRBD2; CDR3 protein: CSARVILAGATPDTQYF; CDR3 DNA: TGCAGTGCTAGGGTAATACTAGCGGGAGCGACCCCGGATACGCAGTATTTT
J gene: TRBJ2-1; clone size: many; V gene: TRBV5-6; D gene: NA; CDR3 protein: CASSLALAREQFF; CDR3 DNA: TGTGCCAGCAGCTTGGCCCTGGCACGGGAGCAGTTCTTC
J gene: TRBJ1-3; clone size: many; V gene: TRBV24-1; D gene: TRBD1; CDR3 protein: CATFKNGTGSSSGNTIYF; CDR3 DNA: TGTGCCACCTTCAAAAACGGGACAGGTTCAAGCTCTGGAAACACCATATATTTT
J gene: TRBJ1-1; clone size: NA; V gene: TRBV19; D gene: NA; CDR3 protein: CASSIRDPGGAFF; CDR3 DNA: TGTGCCAGTAGCATCCGGGACCCCGGAGGAGCTTTCTTT
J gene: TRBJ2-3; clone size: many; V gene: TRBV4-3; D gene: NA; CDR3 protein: CASSQDRGTTDTQYF; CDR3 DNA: TGCGCCAGCAGCCAAGATCGGGGGACCACAGATACGCAGTATTTT
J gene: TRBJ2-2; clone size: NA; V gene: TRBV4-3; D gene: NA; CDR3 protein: CASSQIDTGELFF; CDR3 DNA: TGCGCCAGCAGCCAGATCGACACCGGGGAGCTGTTTTTT
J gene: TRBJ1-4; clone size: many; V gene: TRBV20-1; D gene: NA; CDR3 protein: CSAPGESNEKLFF; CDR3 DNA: TGCAGTGCTCCAGGGGAGTCTAATGAAAAACTGTTTTTT
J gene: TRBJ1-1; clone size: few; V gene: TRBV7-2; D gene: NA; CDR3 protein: CASSLLGFGTEAFF; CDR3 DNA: TGTGCCAGCAGCTTATTGGGGTTTGGCACTGAAGCTTTCTTT
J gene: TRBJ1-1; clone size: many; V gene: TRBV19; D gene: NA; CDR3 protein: CASTGGAEAFF; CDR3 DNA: TGTGCCAGTACCGGCGGGGCTGAAGCTTTCTTT
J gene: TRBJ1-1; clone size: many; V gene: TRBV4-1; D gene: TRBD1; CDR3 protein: CASSPPPATGSSAFF; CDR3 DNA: TGCGCCAGCAGCCCACCCCCGGCGACAGGGAGTTCAGCTTTCTTT
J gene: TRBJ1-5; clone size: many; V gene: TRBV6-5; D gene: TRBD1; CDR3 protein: CASSFGQGNQPQHF; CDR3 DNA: TGTGCCAGCAGTTTCGGACAGGGTAATCAGCCCCAGCATTTT
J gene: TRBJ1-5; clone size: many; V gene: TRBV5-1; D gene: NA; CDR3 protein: CASSLEAGRQPQHF; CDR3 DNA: TGCGCCAGCAGCTTGGAGGCAGGGAGACAGCCCCAGCATTTT
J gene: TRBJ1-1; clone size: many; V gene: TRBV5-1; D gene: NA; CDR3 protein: CASSPRGGNRNTEAFF; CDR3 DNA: TGCGCCAGCAGCCCCCGCGGGGGAAACCGGAACACTGAAGCTTTCTTT
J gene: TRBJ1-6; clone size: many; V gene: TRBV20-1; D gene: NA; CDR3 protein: CSARRQAMGDNSPLHF; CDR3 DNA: TGCAGTGCTAGACGACAGGCCATGGGCGATAATTCACCCCTCCACTTT
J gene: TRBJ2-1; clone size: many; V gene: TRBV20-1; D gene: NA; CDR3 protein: CSARDNKRYNEQFF; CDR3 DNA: TGCAGTGCTAGAGACAACAAACGTTACAATGAGCAGTTCTTC
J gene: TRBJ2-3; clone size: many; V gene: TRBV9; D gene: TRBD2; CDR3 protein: CASSVAGSGGADTQYF; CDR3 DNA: TGTGCCAGCAGCGTAGCGGGTAGCGGGGGGGCAGATACGCAGTATTTT
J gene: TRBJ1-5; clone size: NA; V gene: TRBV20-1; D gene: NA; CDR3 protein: CSVGTPNQPQHF; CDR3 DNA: TGCAGTGTTGGGACACCTAATCAGCCCCAGCATTTT
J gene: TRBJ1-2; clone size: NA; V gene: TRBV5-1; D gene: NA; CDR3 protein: CASSLETRSLGSGYTF; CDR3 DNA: TGCGCCAGCAGCTTGGAAACGAGAAGCTTAGGGTCTGGCTACACCTTC
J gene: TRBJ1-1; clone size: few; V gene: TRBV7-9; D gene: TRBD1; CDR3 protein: CASSLGTGQPEAFF; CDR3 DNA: TGTGCCAGCAGCTTAGGGACAGGGCAACCTGAAGCTTTCTTT
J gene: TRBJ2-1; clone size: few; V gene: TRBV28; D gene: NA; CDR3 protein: CASSLLSYRYYNEQFF; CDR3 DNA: TGTGCCAGCAGTCTTCTCAGTTATAGGTACTACAATGAGCAGTTCTTC